Shown below are 10 T cell receptor beta chains from a single sample sequenced in a study of T-cell memory formation after mild COVID-19 (dated by TCRdb to about 2021). The library was obtained by 5' RACE. The reads were generated on an Illumina NovaSeq 6000. The public reads were reprocessed in TCRdb via fastp at Q25 and MiXCR, keeping in-frame beta chains. Identical CDR3 protein sequences are pooled into one entry, listed with their most common genes and DNA. This sample gives 260,000 or so distinct CDR3 sequences in total; around 17% of them show up just once. Jointly, the top ten make up 20% to 25% of the sample. Sequenced sample: PBMCs or a T cell subset sorted from them (not recorded which). These receptors originate from a man aged 18 to 30 who had mild COVID-19 (a few samples of this study predate the infection). The sample titles of this study are shuffled in the database, so cell type and time point are left out; the donor was told from shared clones.

This clonotype has a handful of counts. This chain connects TRBV28 to TRBJ2-2; D may match TRBD1 or TRBD2 (6 bases each). The V and J ends lost 2 bases and 3 bases respectively, with 7 bases between them. CDR3 length equals 14 residues. The germline gives CDR1 MDHEN, CDR2 SYDVKM. This CDR3 is CASSLRGDTGELFF. The CDR3 DNA sequence: TGTGCCAGCAGTTTAAGGGGGGACACCGGGGAGCTGTTTTTT.

This clonotype has a handful of counts. The V and J genes are TRBV18 and TRBJ1-5; 7 bases are shared with TRBD1. The V and J ends lost 6 bases and 6 bases, in that order; junction bases with no gene match: 8. CDR3 length: 14 amino acids. Germline V CDR1 and CDR2: KGHSH, LQKENI. CDR3 nucleotide sequence: TGTGCCAGCTCGCCCACAGGGGACTCTCAGCCCCAGCATTTT. Protein sequence: CASSPTGDSQPQHF.

The V gene is TRBV6-6, the J gene TRBJ2-5, with D possibly TRBD1 on 6 matching bases. In germline, CDR1 is MNHNY, CDR2 SVGAGI (reference sequence). Deletions cut 5 bases from V and 2 bases from J, with 18 bases between. CDR3 length: 16 amino acids. CDR3 loop: CASSSLGGWGQETQYF. CDR3 coding DNA: TGTGCCAGCAGTAGTCTTGGGGGCTGGGGTCAAGAGACCCAGTACTTC.

This clonotype was seen repeatedly, ten times or more. The chain combines TRBV7-9 with TRBJ2-7, with D possibly matching TRBD2 (5 bases). Germline CDR1 and CDR2: SEHNR and FQNEAQ (reference sequence). The CDR3 runs 14 residues. Trimming stripped 5 bases from V and 1 base from J, with 12 bases between. DNA of the CDR3: TGTGCCAGCAGCCCAACCCGGGGATCCTACGAGCAGTACTTC. Protein: CASSPTRGSYEQYF.

The chain employs TRBV29-1 and TRBJ2-3, with a tentative D call TRBD1 (6 bases). The germline CDR1 and CDR2 sequences are SQVTM and ANQGSEA. The CDR3 covers 15 residues. Trimming cost V 2 bases and J 4 bases, with 16 bases left between them. CDR3 residues: CSVERRQAQADTQYF. DNA of the CDR3: TGCAGCGTTGAACGACGACAGGCTCAGGCAGATACGCAGTATTTT.

The chain links TRBV28 to TRBJ1-6, with D perhaps matching TRBD1 (6 bases). The CDR3 length is 15 residues. V shed 5 bases and J shed 8 bases, with 16 bases lying between them. Germline V gives CDR1 MDHEN, CDR2 SYDVKM. The CDR3 sequence: CASSGQGFRDSPLHF. CDR3 nucleotide sequence: TGTGCCAGCAGTGGGCAGGGGTTTAGGGATTCACCCCTCCACTTT.

This clonotype was counted many times. The CDR3 loop reads CASSLPGLGMNTEAFF. CDR3 nucleotides: TGTGCCAGCAGCTTACCTGGGCTGGGCATGAACACTGAAGCTTTCTTT. The rearrangement uses TRBV7-9 and TRBJ1-1; D is uncertain. The germline gives CDR1 SEHNR, CDR2 FQNEAQ (reference sequence). CDR3 length: 16 amino acids. V shed 2 bases and J shed 0 bases, with 13 bases lying between them.

The rearrangement joins TRBV28 to TRBJ1-2; no firm D call. CDR3 length equals 14 residues. The V and J ends lost 2 bases and 2 bases respectively, with 9 bases between them. Germline lookup yields CDR1 MDHEN and CDR2 SYDVKM. CDR3 protein: CASSLTDSNYGYTF. In DNA form, the CDR3 reads TGTGCCAGCAGTTTAACAGACTCCAACTATGGCTACACCTTC.

This clonotype was seen more than once but under ten times. This chain uses TRBV7-9 with TRBJ2-1, with TRBD1 matching 11 bases. V gave up 3 bases and J gave up 10 bases; unmatched junction bases: 8. The CDR3 runs to 15 residues. Germline assignment: CDR1 SEHNR and CDR2 FQNEAQ (reference sequence). The CDR3 nucleotides read TGTGCCAGCAGCTTGGGACAGGGGGACACGGTAGAGCAGTTCTTC. Translated, it gives CASSLGQGDTVEQFF.

The V gene is TRBV6-2 or TRBV6-3, the J gene TRBJ1-5, with 8 bases fitting TRBD1. The CDR3 extends over 14 amino acids. Unmatched junction bases numbered 8, after V lost 6 bases and J lost 7 bases. CDR1 and CDR2 from the germline V gene are MNHEY and SVGEGT. CDR3 nucleotides: TGTGCCAGCAGGCGGGACAGGATTGGACAGCCCCAGCATTTT. Translated: CASRRDRIGQPQHF.